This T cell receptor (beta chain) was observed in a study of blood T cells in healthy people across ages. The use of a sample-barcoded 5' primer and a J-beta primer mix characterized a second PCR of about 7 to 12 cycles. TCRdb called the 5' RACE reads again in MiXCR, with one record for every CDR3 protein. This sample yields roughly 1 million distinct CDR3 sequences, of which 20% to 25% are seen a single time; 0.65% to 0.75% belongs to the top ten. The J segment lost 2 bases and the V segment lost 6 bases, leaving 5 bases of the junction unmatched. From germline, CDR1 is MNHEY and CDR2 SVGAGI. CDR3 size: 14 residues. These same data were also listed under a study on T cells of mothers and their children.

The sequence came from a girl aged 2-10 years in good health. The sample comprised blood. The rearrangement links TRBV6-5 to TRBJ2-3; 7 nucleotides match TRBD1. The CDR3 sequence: CASSPTGYTDTQYF. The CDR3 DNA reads TGTGCCAGCAGCCCGACAGGGTACACAGATACGCAGTATTTT.